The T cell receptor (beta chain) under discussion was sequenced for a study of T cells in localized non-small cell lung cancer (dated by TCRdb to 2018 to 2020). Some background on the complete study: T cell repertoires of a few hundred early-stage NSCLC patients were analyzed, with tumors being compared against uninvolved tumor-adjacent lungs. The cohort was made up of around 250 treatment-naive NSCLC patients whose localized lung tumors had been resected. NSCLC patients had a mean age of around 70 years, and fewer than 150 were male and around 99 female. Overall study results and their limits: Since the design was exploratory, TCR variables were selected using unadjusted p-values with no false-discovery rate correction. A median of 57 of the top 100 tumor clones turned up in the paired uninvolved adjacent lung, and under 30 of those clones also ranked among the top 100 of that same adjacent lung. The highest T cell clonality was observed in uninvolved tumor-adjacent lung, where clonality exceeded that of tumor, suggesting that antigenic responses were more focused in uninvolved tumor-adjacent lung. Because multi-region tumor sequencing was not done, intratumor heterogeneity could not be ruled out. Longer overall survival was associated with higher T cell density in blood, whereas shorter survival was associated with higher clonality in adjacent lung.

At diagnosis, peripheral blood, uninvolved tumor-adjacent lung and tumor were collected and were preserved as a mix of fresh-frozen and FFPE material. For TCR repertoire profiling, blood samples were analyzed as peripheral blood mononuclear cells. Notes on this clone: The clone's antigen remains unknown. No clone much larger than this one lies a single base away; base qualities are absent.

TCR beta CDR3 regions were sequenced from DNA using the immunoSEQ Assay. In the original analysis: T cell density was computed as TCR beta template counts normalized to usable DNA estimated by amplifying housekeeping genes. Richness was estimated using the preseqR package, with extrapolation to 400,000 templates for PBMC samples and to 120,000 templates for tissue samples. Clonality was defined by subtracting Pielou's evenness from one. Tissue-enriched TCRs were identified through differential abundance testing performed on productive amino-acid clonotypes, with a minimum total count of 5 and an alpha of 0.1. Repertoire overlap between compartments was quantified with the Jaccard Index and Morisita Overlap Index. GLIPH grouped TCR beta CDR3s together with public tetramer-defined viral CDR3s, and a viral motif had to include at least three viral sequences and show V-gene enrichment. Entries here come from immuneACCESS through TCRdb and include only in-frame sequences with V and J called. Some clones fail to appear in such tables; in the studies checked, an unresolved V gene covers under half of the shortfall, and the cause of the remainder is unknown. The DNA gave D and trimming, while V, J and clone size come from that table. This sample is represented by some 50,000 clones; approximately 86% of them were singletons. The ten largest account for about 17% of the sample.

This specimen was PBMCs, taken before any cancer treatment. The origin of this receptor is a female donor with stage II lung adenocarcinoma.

The nucleotide sequence reads TGTGCCAGCAGCCTCACGGGCGGGGGGAGCACTGAAGCTTTCTTT. Its translation reads: CASSLTGGGSTEAFF. The chain uses TRBV7-9 and TRBJ1-1, and possibly TRBD1, on 5 matching bases. V lost 5 bases and J lost 4 bases; the stretch between them is 17 bases long. CDR1 and CDR2 were assigned from the germline V gene (reference sequence) as SEHNR and FQNEAQ. From cysteine to phenylalanine, the CDR3 is 15 amino acids long. The sequence is cut down to CDR3 DNA, 45 bases in frame from base 1.